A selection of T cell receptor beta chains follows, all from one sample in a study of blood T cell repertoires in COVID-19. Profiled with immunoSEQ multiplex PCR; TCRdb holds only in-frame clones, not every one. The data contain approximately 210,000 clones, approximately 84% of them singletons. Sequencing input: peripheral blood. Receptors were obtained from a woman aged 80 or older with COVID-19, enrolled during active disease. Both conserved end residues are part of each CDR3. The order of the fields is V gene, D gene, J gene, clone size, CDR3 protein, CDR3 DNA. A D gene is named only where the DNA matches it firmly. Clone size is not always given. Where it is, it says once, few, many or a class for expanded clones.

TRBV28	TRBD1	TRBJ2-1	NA	CASSSASGGSYNEQFF	TGTGCCAGCAGTTCGGCCTCAGGGGGATCCTACAATGAGCAGTTCTTC
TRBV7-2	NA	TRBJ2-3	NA	CASSLGSVSTDTQYF	TGTGCCAGCAGCTTAGGGTCAGTAAGCACAGATACGCAGTATTTT
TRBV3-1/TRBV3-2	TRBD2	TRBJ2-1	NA	CASGLAGGPRQFF	TGTGCCAGCGGTCTAGCGGGAGGCCCTCGGCAGTTCTTC
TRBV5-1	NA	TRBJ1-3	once	CASSLAAAATGNTIYF	TGCGCCAGCAGCTTGGCCGCCGCAGCGACTGGAAACACCATATATTTT
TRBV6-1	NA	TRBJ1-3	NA	CASSELVGNTIYF	TGTGCCAGCAGTGAATTAGTGGGAAACACCATATATTTT
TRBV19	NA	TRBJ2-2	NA	CASSIPRGTGELFF	TGTGCCAGTAGTATCCCCCGGGGAACCGGGGAGCTGTTTTTT
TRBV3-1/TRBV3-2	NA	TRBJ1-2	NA	CASSQLARDGYTF	TGTGCCAGCAGCCAACTTGCTCGCGATGGCTACACCTTC
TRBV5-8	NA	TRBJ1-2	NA	CASSPDRNYGYTF	TGTGCCAGCAGTCCTGACAGGAACTATGGCTACACCTTC
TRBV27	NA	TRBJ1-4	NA	CASSRRLNEKLFF	TGTGCCAGCAGCCGCCGGTTGAATGAAAAACTGTTTTTT
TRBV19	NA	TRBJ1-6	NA	CASSKPQGSYNSPLHF	TGTGCCAGTAGTAAACCCCAGGGCTCCTATAATTCACCCCTCCACTTT
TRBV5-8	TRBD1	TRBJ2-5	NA	CASSQRTGSVTQYF	TGTGCCAGCAGCCAACGGACAGGGTCCGTGACCCAGTACTTC
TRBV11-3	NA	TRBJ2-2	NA	CASSLNTQRAGHGELFF	TGTGCCAGCAGCTTGAACACCCAACGAGCAGGGCACGGGGAGCTGTTTTTT
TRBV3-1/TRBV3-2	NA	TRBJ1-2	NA	CASSIAGGNYGYTF	TGTGCCAGCAGCATCGCCGGGGGGAACTATGGCTACACCTTC
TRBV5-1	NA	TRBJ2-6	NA	CASSLEQTSEANVLTF	TGCGCCAGCAGCTTGGAACAGACCTCTGAGGCCAACGTCCTGACTTTC
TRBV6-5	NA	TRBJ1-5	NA	CATAGPGNQPQHF	TGTGCCACCGCGGGACCCGGCAATCAGCCCCAGCATTTT
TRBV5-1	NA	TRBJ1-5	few	CASSLGVGGTNQPQHF	TGCGCCAGCAGCCTCGGAGTGGGGGGAACTAATCAGCCCCAGCATTTT
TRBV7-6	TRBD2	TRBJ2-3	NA	CASSPGTSGTDTQYF	TGTGCCAGCAGCCCAGGGACTAGCGGTACAGATACGCAGTATTTT
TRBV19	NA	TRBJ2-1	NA	CASSILDSRLIF	TGTGCCAGTAGTATCCTGGACAGCAGGTTGATCTTC
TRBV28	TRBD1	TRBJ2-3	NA	CASSLSGQVSTDTQYF	TGTGCCAGCAGTTTATCGGGACAGGTTAGCACAGATACGCAGTATTTT
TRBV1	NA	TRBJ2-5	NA	CTSSCTGGGGETQYF	TGCACCAGCAGCTGTACCGGTGGGGGGGGAGAGACCCAGTACTTC
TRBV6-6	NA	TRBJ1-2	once	CASTRTRAAEGYTF	TGTGCCAGCACCCGAACCAGGGCAGCTGAAGGCTACACCTTC
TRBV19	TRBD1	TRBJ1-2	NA	CATARTGIYGYTF	TGTGCCACTGCTAGGACAGGGATCTATGGCTACACCTTC
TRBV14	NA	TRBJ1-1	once	CASSQNERDTEAFF	TGTGCCAGCAGCCAAAATGAACGGGACACTGAAGCTTTCTTT
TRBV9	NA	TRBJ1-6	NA	CASSVQTNNSPLHF	TGTGCCAGCAGCGTTCAGACTAATAATTCACCCCTCCACTTT
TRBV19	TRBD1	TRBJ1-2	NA	CVEGAYGYTF	TGTGTCGAGGGGGCCTATGGCTACACCTTC
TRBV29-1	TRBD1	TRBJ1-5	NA	CSVGDRGNQPQHF	TGCAGCGTGGGGGACAGGGGGAATCAGCCCCAGCATTTT
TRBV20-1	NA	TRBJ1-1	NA	CSAPLNTEAFF	TGCAGTGCCCCCTTGAACACTGAAGCTTTCTTT
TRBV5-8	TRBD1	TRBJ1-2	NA	CASSLGTGFEPGYTF	TGTGCCAGCAGCTTGGGGACAGGGTTCGAGCCTGGCTACACCTTC
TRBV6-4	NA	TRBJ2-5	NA	CASSDPVGAGDVVCGTQYF	TGTGCCAGCAGTGACCCGGTGGGGGCGGGGGATGTTGTATGCGGGACCCAGTACTTC
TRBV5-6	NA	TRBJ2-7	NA	CASSLDATTYEQYF	TGTGCCAGCAGCTTGGACGCCACAACCTACGAGCAGTACTTC
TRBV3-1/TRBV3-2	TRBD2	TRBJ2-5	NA	CASSQEASGRGGFGTQYF	TGTGCCAGCAGCCAAGAGGCTAGCGGGAGGGGTGGGTTTGGGACCCAGTACTTC
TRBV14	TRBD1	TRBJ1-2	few	CATAATGVANYGYTF	TGTGCCACCGCTGCGACAGGGGTAGCTAACTATGGCTACACCTTC
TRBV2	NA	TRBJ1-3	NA	CASRATLQNTIYF	TGTGCCAGCAGGGCCACCCTCCAAAACACCATATATTTT
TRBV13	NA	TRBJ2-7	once	CASGPAARGHEQYF	TGTGCCAGCGGCCCTGCGGCCAGGGGCCACGAGCAGTACTTC
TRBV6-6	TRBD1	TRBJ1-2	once	CASSRQGDYGYTF	TGTGCCAGCAGTAGACAGGGGGACTATGGCTACACCTTC
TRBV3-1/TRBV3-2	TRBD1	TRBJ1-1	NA	CASSRGQVGSTEAFF	TGTGCCAGCAGCAGGGGACAGGTCGGTAGCACTGAAGCTTTCTTT
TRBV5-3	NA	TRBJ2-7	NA	CARIQGVPYEQYF	TGTGCCAGAATACAGGGAGTGCCCTACGAGCAGTACTTC
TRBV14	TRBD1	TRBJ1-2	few	CASSQDRLGYTF	TGTGCCAGCAGCCAGGACAGGCTGGGCTACACCTTC